A selection of T cell receptor beta chains follows, all from one sample in a study of CD8 T cells in ankylosing spondylitis. Via MiXCR, TCRdb re-called the 5' RACE reads, giving one row per CDR3 protein. The data contain about 64,000 distinct CDR3 sequences, roughly 6.1% of them seen just once; the ten biggest clones take up around 4.5%. Material for sequencing was synovial fluid, either unsorted or a sorted T cell fraction (not recorded which). The receptors were sampled from a male donor with ankylosing spondylitis. CDR3s include the opening cysteine and the closing phenylalanine or tryptophan. The D gene is left open where the match is weak. Clone size is stated in some rows and not others, as once, few, many or a class when expanded.

j_gene | v_gene | abundance | d_gene | CDR3nt | CDR3aa
TRBJ1-2 | TRBV5-1 | . | TRBD1 | TGCGCCAGCAGCTTCCAGGGGGATCCGACGGACCAGGGGTATGGCTACACCTTC | CASSFQGDPTDQGYGYTF
TRBJ2-7 | TRBV28 | . | . | TGTGCCAGCAGCGGGCCGGGCCAATCCATCCGTCCCTACGAGCAGTACTTC | CASSGPGQSIRPYEQYF
TRBJ1-2 | TRBV5-6 | many | . | TGTGCCAGCAGCCTTACTCAGGCCAACTATGGCTACACCTTC | CASSLTQANYGYTF
TRBJ2-2 | TRBV3-1 | many | . | TGTGCCAGCAGCCAACCTCTTTACTCTACCGGACTGGGGAACACCGGGGAGCTGTTTTTT | CASSQPLYSTGLGNTGELFF
TRBJ2-5 | TRBV25-1 | . | . | TGTGCCAGCAGTGAAAGATTGACAGGCCAAGAGACCCAGTACTTC | CASSERLTGQETQYF
TRBJ2-7 | TRBV10-2 | . | . | TGCGCCAGCAGTGAGTTTGCCCGAGGCGAGCAGTACTTC | CASSEFARGEQYF
TRBJ2-1 | TRBV2 | many | TRBD2 | TGTGCCAGCAGGGGAGGGGCGGGAGGATACAATGAGCAGTTCTTC | CASRGGAGGYNEQFF
TRBJ2-2 | TRBV20-1 | few | TRBD2 | TGCAGTGCAACTCATCGACTAGCGGGGCGCCACACCGGGGAGCTGTTTTTT | CSATHRLAGRHTGELFF
TRBJ2-1 | TRBV5-5 | many | . | TGTGCCAGCAGCTTGGTGGTTGAGCAGTTCTTC | CASSLVVEQFF
TRBJ1-1 | TRBV27 | few | TRBD1 | TGTGCCAGCAGTCTAAGGGCAGGGGGGAACACTGAAGCTTTCTTT | CASSLRAGGNTEAFF
TRBJ2-3 | TRBV6-1 | many | . | TGTGCCAGCAGCGACGGAGCGGAACCCACAGATACGCAGTATTTT | CASSDGAEPTDTQYF
TRBJ2-7 | TRBV6-2/TRBV6-3 | many | . | TGTGCCAGCAGACCCGGTAGCGGCAGGCGCGAGCAGTACTTC | CASRPGSGRREQYF
TRBJ2-6 | TRBV25-1 | many | . | TGTGCCAGCACACCTAGGACTGGGGCCAACGTCCTGACTTTC | CASTPRTGANVLTF
TRBJ2-2 | TRBV9 | few | TRBD1 | TGTGCCAGCAGCGAATCCTCGGGACAGGGTAGTGAGCTGTTTTTT | CASSESSGQGSELFF
TRBJ2-2 | TRBV5-5 | many | . | TGTGCCAGCAGCTTGGCCCCCATCGGGGAGCTGTTTTTT | CASSLAPIGELFF
TRBJ2-3 | TRBV6-1 | many | TRBD2 | TGTGCCAGCACCGACCGGGGACTAGGAATAGATACGCAGTATTTT | CASTDRGLGIDTQYF
TRBJ2-1 | TRBV6-5 | . | . | TGTGCCAGCAGTTACAAGGAAGAGTACAATGAGCAGTTCTTC | CASSYKEEYNEQFF
TRBJ1-5 | TRBV4-1 | many | . | TGCGCCAGCAGCCAGGTAAATCAGGGAGAGCCCCAGCATTTT | CASSQVNQGEPQHF
TRBJ2-1 | TRBV12-3/TRBV12-4 | many | . | TGTGCCAGCAGTTTGATCAGTTACAATGAGCAGTTCTTC | CASSLISYNEQFF
TRBJ2-7 | TRBV20-1 | many | TRBD2 | TGCAGTGCTTTTCTAGCGGGAGACGGGCGCGAGCAGTACTTC | CSAFLAGDGREQYF
TRBJ2-3 | TRBV7-2 | few | TRBD2 | TGTGCCAGCGGAAAGCGGGAGGGTGTCGATACGCAGTATTTT | CASGKREGVDTQYF
TRBJ1-2 | TRBV27 | many | TRBD1 | TGTGCCAGCAGTAGGACAGGGTTCGATGGCTACACCTTC | CASSRTGFDGYTF
TRBJ1-6 | TRBV7-9 | many | . | TGTGCCAGCAGCTTCGGGTATAGCAATTCACCCCTCCACTTT | CASSFGYSNSPLHF
TRBJ2-7 | TRBV20-1 | many | TRBD2 | TGCAGTGCTGAGACTAGCGAGGGGGCCTACGAGCAGTACTTC | CSAETSEGAYEQYF
TRBJ1-2 | TRBV7-9 | . | . | TGTGCCAGCAGCCGGGTGGAGGGGAACTATGGCTACACCTTC | CASSRVEGNYGYTF
TRBJ1-3 | TRBV28 | . | . | TGTGCCAGCAAACAGGCTTTCACTTCTGGAAACACCATATATTTT | CASKQAFTSGNTIYF
TRBJ2-3 | TRBV20-1 | few | TRBD2 | TGCAGTGCTTTTAGAGCGGGAGGCGGCACAGATACGCAGTATTTT | CSAFRAGGGTDTQYF
TRBJ2-7 | TRBV7-9 | many | TRBD2 | TGTGCCAGCAGCTCGGGACTAGCGGGAGTCGAGCAGTACTTC | CASSSGLAGVEQYF
TRBJ2-1 | TRBV7-3 | many | TRBD2 | TGTGCCAGCAGCTTATATCCTAGCGGGAGAGGCAATGAGCAGTTCTTC | CASSLYPSGRGNEQFF
TRBJ2-3 | TRBV28 | . | TRBD2 | TGTGCCAGCAGCCAAGGACTAGCGGGACAAGGAGCAGATACGCAGTATTTT | CASSQGLAGQGADTQYF
TRBJ2-4 | TRBV7-3 | . | TRBD1 | TGTGCCAGCAGCTTAACCGGGACAGGGGGTGTCAAAAACATTCAGTACTTC | CASSLTGTGGVKNIQYF
TRBJ2-7 | TRBV3-1 | many | TRBD2 | TGTGCCAGCAGCCACGGGACTAGACAAAGGCAGTACTTC | CASSHGTRQRQYF
TRBJ2-5 | TRBV12-3/TRBV12-4 | medium-sized | . | TGTGCCAGCAGTCCCGAGAGGGGGGGGTCGGAGACCCAGTACTTC | CASSPERGGSETQYF
TRBJ1-1 | TRBV20-1 | few | . | TGCAGTGCTAGAGATCAGGGGAGGTGGACTGAAGCTTTCTTT | CSARDQGRWTEAFF
TRBJ2-7 | TRBV3-1 | many | . | TGTGCCAGCAGCCAAGGGGGGGGCCTCTACGAGCAGTACTTC | CASSQGGGLYEQYF
TRBJ1-2 | TRBV29-1 | medium-sized | TRBD1 | TGCAGCGTGGGGGACAGGGGTTACTATGGCTACACCTTC | CSVGDRGYYGYTF
TRBJ1-5 | TRBV2 | . | . | TGTGCCAGCAGCACAACAGAGGTCAATCAGCCCCAGCATTTT | CASSTTEVNQPQHF
TRBJ2-4 | TRBV5-5 | medium-sized | . | TGTGCCAGCAGCTTGGGGTGGGGAGTAGCCAAAAACATTCAGTACTTC | CASSLGWGVAKNIQYF
TRBJ2-3 | TRBV3-1 | . | TRBD2 | TGTGCCAGCAGCCAAGAGGGGACTAGTCAGTATTTT | CASSQEGTSQYF
TRBJ2-7 | TRBV5-1 | many | TRBD2 | TGCGCCAGCAGCTGGGGACTAGCGGGAGACCGAGAGCAGTACTTC | CASSWGLAGDREQYF
TRBJ2-7 | TRBV10-3 | . | TRBD1 | TGTGCCATCAGTGAGAGGACAGGGGGGAGCTACGAGCAGTACTTC | CAISERTGGSYEQYF
TRBJ2-3 | TRBV15 | few | . | TGTGCCACCAGCAGAGATCTGGCAGCAGATACGCAGTATTTT | CATSRDLAADTQYF
TRBJ2-7 | TRBV27 | few | . | TGTGCCAGCAGTTTATCGGCGGTCCTCTACTTC | CASSLSAVLYF
TRBJ2-5 | TRBV18 | few | . | TGTGCCAGCTCACCCAGACGAGGGGAGACCCAGTACTTC | CASSPRRGETQYF
TRBJ1-1 | TRBV19 | few | TRBD1 | TGTGCCAGTGGATACAGGGGGGATCGTTCTTTGCGGGGCACTGAAGCTTTCTTT | CASGYRGDRSLRGTEAFF
TRBJ1-2 | TRBV7-2 | many | . | TGTGCCAGCAGCACCGCAACGAACTATGGCTACACCTTC | CASSTATNYGYTF
TRBJ2-2 | TRBV4-3 | many | . | TGCGCCAGCAGCCAAAGAGGGGCGCCCCGAGCCACCGGGGAGCTGTTTTTT | CASSQRGAPRATGELFF
TRBJ1-2 | TRBV4-1 | . | . | TGCGCCAGCAGAGGCCGGCCGGCTGATGGCTACACCTTC | CASRGRPADGYTF
TRBJ1-5 | TRBV6-1 | many | . | TGTGCCAGCAGTGCCGGGACAACCAACTATCAGCCCCAGCATTTT | CASSAGTTNYQPQHF
TRBJ2-1 | TRBV20-1 | many | TRBD2 | TGCAGTGCTCCCACTAGCGCCCCCTACAATGAGCAGTTCTTC | CSAPTSAPYNEQFF
TRBJ2-7 | TRBV29-1 | many | TRBD2 | TGCAGCGCATTAGCGGGAGCGACCTACGAGCAGTACTTC | CSALAGATYEQYF
TRBJ1-6 | TRBV12-3/TRBV12-4 | many | . | TGTGCCAGCAGTTTTGGCTCCTATAATTCACCCCTCCACTTT | CASSFGSYNSPLHF
TRBJ2-1 | TRBV5-1 | many | TRBD2 | TGCGCCAGCAGCAGCGGTAGCGGGCGCAGCTCCTACAATGAGCAGTTCTTC | CASSSGSGRSSYNEQFF